Detailed here is one T cell receptor beta chain. Antigen specificity is unknown. Germline is not matched at one junction end, which may reflect a read error. This sample is drawn from a study of shared clonotypes between healthy human individuals. Study-level results: Only blood samples were collected, and tissue repertoires likely differ.

The germline V gene has CDR1 MNHEY and CDR2 SMNVEV (reference sequence). This CDR3 region has 12 residues. Here immunoSEQ multiplex PCR was the method, and the copy in TCRdb shows in-frame clones only, minus some. The profile shows millions of clones, 93% of them singletons. V usage is TRBV27 and J usage is TRBJ2-7, with TRBD2 as a possible D gene (6 bases). Sequences were obtained from naive CD4+ T cells from PBMCs. The sample's subset: CD45RA+ positively selected. This TCR derives from a man younger than 35 in good health. Some clones in this sample may be carry-over from other donors' samples. CDR3 loop: CATSKEGYEQYF. CDR3 DNA: TGTGCCACCAGTAAGGAGGGTTACGAGCAGTACTTC.